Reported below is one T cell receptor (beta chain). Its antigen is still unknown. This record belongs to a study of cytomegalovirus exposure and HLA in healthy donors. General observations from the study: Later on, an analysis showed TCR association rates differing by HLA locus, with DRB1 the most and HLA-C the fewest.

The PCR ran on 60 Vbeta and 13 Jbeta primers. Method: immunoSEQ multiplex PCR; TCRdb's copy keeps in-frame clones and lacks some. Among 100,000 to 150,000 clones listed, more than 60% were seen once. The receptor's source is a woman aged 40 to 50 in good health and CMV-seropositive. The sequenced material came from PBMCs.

As DNA, the CDR3 is TGTGCCAGCAGTTACCGGGAGGACCCCTACGAGCAGTACTTC. It translates to CASSYREDPYEQYF. The rearrangement uses TRBV6-5 and TRBJ2-7, with 7 bases matching TRBD2. The CDR3 length is 14 residues. Germline CDR1 and CDR2: MNHEY and SVGAGI. V dropped 2 bases and J dropped 2; count of bases not matched to a gene: 3.